This T cell receptor (beta chain) was sequenced in a study of T cell changes during pregnancy in multiple sclerosis. TCRdb's copy holds only in-frame clones and misses some; the assay was immunoSEQ multiplex PCR. Among over 55,000 clones listed, approximately 92% were seen once. Germline V gives CDR1 SGHDN, CDR2 FVKESK. J gave up 3 bases and V 9 bases, and 4 bases lay outside the gene matches. The CDR3 sequence is 13 residues long. Source: CD8+ T cells from peripheral blood mononuclear cells, taken in the third trimester of pregnancy. The gene calls are TRBV14 and TRBJ2-3; TRBD1 aligns across 9 bases. This receptor was obtained from a female donor in good health, enrolled as a control in a pregnancy study. For the CDR3, the DNA is TGTGCCAGTCGGGACAGGGTGACAGATACGCAGTATTTT. The encoded protein is CASRDRVTDTQYF.